The rows below give T cell receptor beta chains drawn from one sample of a study of Ad26.COV2.S vaccination and SARS-CoV-2 variants. Data came from immunoSEQ multiplex PCR; TCRdb stores just in-frame clones and leaves some out. The sample yields about half a million clones, about 89% seen once. This sample comprised peripheral blood, obtained in a trial of Ad26.COV2.S vaccine versus placebo. The receptors shown here come from a person between 18 and 65 years old who received the Ad26.COV2.S COVID-19 vaccine or a placebo. The CDR3 runs from the conserved cysteine through the conserved F or W. Fields, in order: J gene, clone size, V gene, D gene, CDR3 protein, CDR3 DNA. A D gene is named only where the DNA matches it firmly. Clone size is given for some rows only: seen once, a few or many times, or a class if the clone is expanded.

TRBJ1-1 | few | TRBV29-1 | TRBD1 | CSVLMTGGTEAFF | TGCAGCGTCCTTATGACAGGGGGCACTGAAGCTTTCTTT
TRBJ2-7 | . | TRBV2 | . | CASTEGNSYEQYF | TGTGCCAGCACGGAGGGAAACTCCTACGAGCAGTACTTC
TRBJ1-4 | . | TRBV6-6 | . | CASGAGREKLFF | TGTGCCAGCGGAGCGGGACGGGAAAAACTGTTTTTT
TRBJ1-5 | . | TRBV30 | . | CAWSGGRSQPQHF | TGTGCCTGGAGCGGAGGGAGGAGTCAGCCCCAGCATTTT
TRBJ2-7 | . | TRBV7-2 | TRBD2 | CASSLDGTSGYEQYF | TGTGCCAGCAGCTTAGATGGGACTAGCGGCTACGAGCAGTACTTC
TRBJ1-1 | . | TRBV4-2 | . | CASRGGLGGNTEAFF | TGTGCCAGCAGGGGGGGCCTTGGGGGGAACACTGAAGCTTTCTTT
TRBJ1-3 | . | TRBV15 | . | CATSRVASPPGNTIYF | TGTGCCACCAGCAGAGTAGCTTCACCACCCGGAAACACCATATATTTT
TRBJ2-5 | . | TRBV27 | TRBD1 | CASSRTGAFQETQYF | TGTGCCAGCAGTCGGACAGGGGCGTTCCAAGAGACCCAGTACTTC
TRBJ2-7 | . | TRBV15 | . | CATSKGKDPTYEQYF | TGTGCCACCAGCAAAGGGAAGGATCCTACCTACGAGCAGTACTTC
TRBJ2-3 | . | TRBV7-9 | . | CASSLGLLSTDTQYF | TGTGCCAGCAGCTTAGGGCTGTTATCCACAGATACGCAGTATTTT
TRBJ2-5 | . | TRBV29-1 | TRBD2 | CSVELAGVGQTQYF | TGCAGCGTTGAATTAGCGGGAGTGGGACAGACCCAGTACTTC
TRBJ2-2 | . | TRBV3-1/TRBV3-2 | . | CASRPPWAGSTGELFF | TGTGCCAGCAGGCCCCCATGGGCAGGGAGCACCGGGGAGCTGTTTTTT
TRBJ1-6 | . | TRBV30 | . | CAWSVNVSPLHF | TGTGCCTGGAGTGTGAATGTCTCACCCCTCCACTTT
TRBJ2-7 | . | TRBV7-8 | . | CASSYSQGRDEQYF | TGTGCCAGCAGCTATTCTCAGGGTAGGGACGAGCAGTACTTC
TRBJ1-1 | . | TRBV18 | TRBD1 | CASSPDRDTEAFF | TGTGCCAGCTCACCGGACAGGGACACTGAAGCTTTCTTT
TRBJ1-4 | once | TRBV5-8 | TRBD1 | CASSLSGTGFEKLFF | TGTGCCAGCAGCTTGTCCGGGACAGGGTTTGAAAAACTGTTTTTT
TRBJ1-5 | few | TRBV6-5 | . | CASSSEGGQPQHF | TGTGCCAGCAGTTCGGAAGGGGGTCAGCCCCAGCATTTT
TRBJ1-6 | . | TRBV5-1 | . | CASSSVGQNSPLHF | TGCGCCAGCAGCTCCGTCGGGCAGAATTCACCCCTCCACTTT
TRBJ2-7 | . | TRBV7-9 | . | CASSKNAAYEQYF | TGTGCCAGCAGCAAAAACGCGGCCTACGAGCAGTACTTC
TRBJ2-5 | . | TRBV9 | TRBD2 | CASSVGGGGDQETQYF | TGTGCCAGCAGCGTAGGTGGCGGGGGAGATCAAGAGACCCAGTACTTC
TRBJ1-2 | . | TRBV7-2 | . | CASSFGSFYGYTF | TGTGCCAGCAGCTTCGGGAGCTTCTATGGCTACACCTTC
TRBJ2-2 | . | TRBV7-9 | . | CASSPFRGELFF | TGTGCCAGCAGCCCGTTCCGTGGGGAGCTGTTTTTT
TRBJ2-1 | . | TRBV7-9 | TRBD2 | CASSLSGTAIYNEQFF | TGTGCCAGCAGCCTTAGCGGGACTGCCATCTACAATGAGCAGTTCTTC
TRBJ2-7 | once | TRBV19 | . | CASRKGRQEQYF | TGTGCCAGTAGGAAAGGACGGCAGGAGCAGTACTTC
TRBJ1-2 | . | TRBV19 | TRBD1 | CASTRQGTNYGYTF | TGTGCCAGTACCAGACAGGGGACTAACTATGGCTACACCTTC
TRBJ2-2 | . | TRBV9 | . | CASSSRQSNTGELFF | TGTGCCAGCAGCTCGCGACAGAGCAACACCGGGGAGCTGTTTTTT
TRBJ2-5 | . | TRBV18 | . | CASSPRELGTRTQYF | TGTGCCAGCTCACCACGGGAACTAGGTACCAGGACCCAGTACTTC
TRBJ1-1 | . | TRBV7-9 | . | CASSLSGLAFF | TGTGCCAGCAGCTTAAGTGGACTAGCTTTCTTT
TRBJ2-1 | . | TRBV7-2 | TRBD2 | CASSLLAGEYEQFF | TGTGCCAGCAGCTTACTAGCGGGAGAGTATGAGCAGTTCTTC
TRBJ2-5 | . | TRBV7-2 | . | CASSSSGVSAETQYF | TGTGCCAGCAGCTCCTCCGGGGTTTCAGCAGAGACCCAGTACTTC
TRBJ1-4 | . | TRBV28 | TRBD1 | CASSSGQGDEKLFF | TGTGCCAGCAGTTCAGGACAGGGTGATGAAAAACTGTTTTTT
TRBJ2-3 | once | TRBV19 | TRBD2 | CASGGLAGNTDTQYF | TGTGCCAGTGGGGGACTAGCGGGAAACACAGATACGCAGTATTTT
TRBJ1-1 | . | TRBV9 | TRBD1 | CASSADADRRLMNTEAFF | TGTGCCAGCAGCGCCGACGCGGACAGGAGGTTAATGAACACTGAAGCTTTCTTT
TRBJ2-3 | . | TRBV30 | TRBD2 | CAWRTSGSTDTQYF | TGTGCCTGGAGGACTAGCGGTAGCACAGATACGCAGTATTTT
TRBJ1-3 | . | TRBV23-1 | . | CARGRLSGNTIYF | TGCGCCCGGGGGCGGCTCTCTGGAAACACCATATATTTT
TRBJ1-1 | few | TRBV5-5 | . | CASSWGRTSEAFF | TGTGCCAGCAGCTGGGGCCGGACATCTGAAGCTTTCTTT
TRBJ2-1 | . | TRBV10-2 | TRBD2 | CASSSGKVSYNEQFF | TGCGCCAGCAGTAGCGGGAAAGTCTCCTACAATGAGCAGTTCTTC
TRBJ1-1 | . | TRBV5-5 | . | CASGAVNTEAFF | TGTGCCAGCGGGGCGGTGAACACTGAAGCTTTCTTT
TRBJ1-5 | . | TRBV27 | TRBD1 | CASSSTGGGRGLRQPQHF | TGTGCCAGCAGTTCGACTGGGGGTGGCAGGGGGCTCAGGCAGCCCCAGCATTTT
TRBJ2-2 | . | TRBV3-1/TRBV3-2 | . | CASSPLAGSAGELFF | TGTGCCAGCAGCCCCCTCGCGGGGTCAGCCGGGGAGCTGTTTTTT
TRBJ2-7 | . | TRBV30 | TRBD1 | CAWGQGVRYEQYF | TGTGCCTGGGGGCAGGGGGTTAGATACGAGCAGTACTTC
TRBJ1-1 | . | TRBV29-1 | . | CSVAGQRLNTEAFF | TGCAGCGTTGCCGGACAGAGATTGAACACTGAAGCTTTCTTT
TRBJ1-6 | . | TRBV6-5 | . | CASSYGNKANSPLHF | TGTGCCAGCAGTTACGGAAACAAGGCTAATTCACCCCTCCACTTT
TRBJ1-4 | . | TRBV28 | . | CASSLRRGLFF | TGTGCCAGCAGTTTGCGACGGGGACTGTTTTTT
TRBJ2-7 | . | TRBV5-5 | . | CASSTSVGPLTEQYF | TGTGCCAGCAGCACTTCTGTGGGCCCCCTTACCGAGCAGTACTTC
TRBJ1-6 | once | TRBV7-8 | . | CASSDGQINSPLHF | TGTGCCAGCAGCGACGGACAGATCAATTCACCCCTCCACTTT
TRBJ1-1 | . | TRBV3-1/TRBV3-2 | . | CASSHGRMNTEAFF | TGTGCCAGCAGCCACGGGAGAATGAACACTGAAGCTTTCTTT
TRBJ1-2 | . | TRBV18 | TRBD1 | CASSPGQGENGYTF | TGTGCCAGCTCTCCGGGACAGGGGGAGAATGGCTACACCTTC
TRBJ1-6 | . | TRBV7-3 | . | CASSLNHAVNSPLHF | TGTGCCAGCAGCTTAAATCACGCAGTGAATTCACCCCTCCACTTT
TRBJ2-4 | . | TRBV28 | TRBD2 | CASSLAGLAKNIQYF | TGTGCCAGCAGTCTAGCGGGGCTAGCCAAAAACATTCAGTACTTC
TRBJ1-5 | once | TRBV29-1 | . | CSVATGFNQPQHF | TGCAGCGTTGCCACAGGTTTCAATCAGCCCCAGCATTTT
TRBJ2-7 | . | TRBV5-6 | . | CASSLLGDRNYEQYF | TGTGCCAGCAGCTTGTTGGGCGACAGGAACTACGAGCAGTACTTC
TRBJ1-5 | . | TRBV19 | TRBD1 | CASSLKLGTGINQPQHF | TGTGCCAGTAGTCTGAAGCTAGGGACAGGTATTAATCAGCCCCAGCATTTT
TRBJ1-4 | once | TRBV4-2 | TRBD1 | CASSQDGTGSNEKLFF | TGTGCCAGCAGCCAAGATGGGACAGGGAGTAATGAAAAACTGTTTTTT
TRBJ2-7 | . | TRBV5-4 | . | CASSWDPSYEQYF | TGTGCCAGCAGCTGGGACCCCTCCTACGAGCAGTACTTC
TRBJ2-1 | . | TRBV5-1 | TRBD1 | CASSLARGLNEQFF | TGCGCCAGCAGCTTGGCCAGGGGGCTGAATGAGCAGTTCTTC